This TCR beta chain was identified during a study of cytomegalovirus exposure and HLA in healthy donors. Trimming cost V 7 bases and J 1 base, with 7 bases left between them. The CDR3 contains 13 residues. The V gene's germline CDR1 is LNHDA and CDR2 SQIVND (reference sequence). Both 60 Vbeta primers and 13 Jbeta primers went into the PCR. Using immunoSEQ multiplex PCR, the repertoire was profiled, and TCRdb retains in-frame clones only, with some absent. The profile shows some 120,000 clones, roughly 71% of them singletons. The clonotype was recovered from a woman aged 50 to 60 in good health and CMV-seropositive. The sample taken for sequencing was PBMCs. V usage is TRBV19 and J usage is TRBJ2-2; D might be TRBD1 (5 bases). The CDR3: CASIQGNTGELFF. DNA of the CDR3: TGTGCCAGTATCCAGGGGAACACCGGGGAGCTGTTTTTT.